Shown below are 10 T cell receptor beta chains from a single sample sequenced in a study of identical twins. TCRdb re-called the 5' RACE reads through MiXCR, storing one row per CDR3 protein. The table lists about 490,000 distinct CDR3 sequences, over 12% of them singletons. The same sample was also studied in work on yellow fever vaccine responses in identical twins.

Source material: CD4+ T cells sorted from blood. These receptors originate from a woman aged 18-29 years in good health.

In its sample, this clonotype was seen a few times. The genes are TRBV12-3 or TRBV12-4 and TRBJ2-3, with D perhaps matching TRBD1 (6 bases). The CDR3 extends over 15 amino acids. The V end was cut by 4 bases, the J end by 6 bases, with 17 bases between. The chain's CDR3 is CASSSIQGSSDTQYF. The CDR3 nucleotides are TGTGCCAGCAGTTCAATACAGGGATCAAGTGATACGCAGTATTTT.

This chain connects TRBV10-3 to TRBJ1-1, with no clear D. Deletions cut 4 bases from V and 1 base from J, with 13 bases between. Germline CDR1 and CDR2: ENHRY and SYGVKD. The CDR3 loop spans 15 amino acids. The CDR3 region has the DNA TGTGCCATCAGTGGGCCCGGGGATGGGAACACTGAAGCTTTCTTT. Translated, it gives CAISGPGDGNTEAFF.

A few counts support this clonotype. The chain combines TRBV5-1 with TRBJ2-7; D gene ambiguous. V lost 1 base to trimming and J lost 6 bases, with 5 bases between them. There are 11 residues in the CDR3. In germline, CDR1 is SGHRS, CDR2 YFSETQ. The CDR3 protein is CASSLLSEQYV. In DNA, the CDR3 is TGCGCCAGCAGCTTGCTCTCCGAGCAGTACGTC.

The chain combines TRBV12-3 or TRBV12-4 with TRBJ2-2, with 13 bases matching TRBD2. After removal of 6 bases from V and 7 bases from J, the junction contained 14 bases not matched to a gene. The CDR3 has 18 residues. The CDR3 DNA reads as TGTGCCAGCAGCTGGACTAGCGGGAGAACGGGCCCCCACGGGGAGCTGTTTTTT. This encodes CASSWTSGRTGPHGELFF.

This clonotype was seen more than once but under ten times. The chain couples TRBV12-3 or TRBV12-4 to TRBJ2-3, with 7 bases aligning to TRBD2. J was trimmed by 0 bases and V by 2 bases; bases with no gene match: 8. This CDR3 region has 17 residues. In DNA form, the CDR3 reads TGTGCCAGCAGTTTATGGCTAGCGGCACGAAGCACAGATACGCAGTATTTT. Protein product: CASSLWLAARSTDTQYF.

J is TRBJ2-4 and V is TRBV5-1; 9 positions agree with TRBD2. Germline lookup yields CDR1 SGHRS and CDR2 YFSETQ. The CDR3 runs 17 residues. V dropped 6 bases and J dropped 1; count of bases not matched to a gene: 11. The DNA of the CDR3 is TGCGCCAGCACCCCCGGGGGGACTAGCTCTGCCAAAAACATTCAGTACTTC. As protein: CASTPGGTSSAKNIQYF.

This clonotype was observed a handful of times. This chain joins TRBV4-1 and TRBJ1-1, with D perhaps TRBD1 (6 bases). V was pared by 0 bases and J by 4 bases, with 15 bases between. This CDR3 contains 16 residues. Looked up from germline, CDR1 is MGHRA and CDR2 is YSYEKL. CDR3 sequence reads: CASSQDQDRLITEAFF. DNA of the CDR3: TGCGCCAGCAGCCAAGACCAGGACAGACTAATCACTGAAGCTTTCTTT.

There are many counts of this clonotype. The chain is built from TRBV12-3 or TRBV12-4 and TRBJ2-7; tentative D call: TRBD1 (5 bases). The CDR3 is 14 amino acids. V gave up 3 bases and J gave up 4 bases, with 13 bases separating them. CDR3 in DNA: TGTGCCAGCAGTTTTTCGGCAGGGAAGTACGAGCAGTACTTC. Residues: CASSFSAGKYEQYF.

Only a few counts were recorded for this clonotype. The chain links TRBV7-2 to TRBJ1-1; the D is unclear. From germline, CDR1 is SGHTA and CDR2 FQGNSA. Deletions cut 4 bases from V and 1 base from J, with 13 bases between. This CDR3 has 15 amino acids. The CDR3 loop reads CASSSGEATNTEAFF. In DNA, the CDR3 is TGTGCCAGCAGCTCCGGGGAAGCCACGAACACTGAAGCTTTCTTT.

This clonotype was picked up a small number of times. V is TRBV7-2 and J is TRBJ2-1, with D maybe TRBD2 (6 bases). CDR3 size: 15 residues. V was clipped by 5 bases and J by 9 bases, with 20 bases between them. Germline CDR1 reads SGHTA; CDR2 reads FQGNSA. This chain's CDR3 is CASSPVDGRIGEQFF. CDR3 sequence (DNA): TGTGCCAGCAGCCCCGTGGACGGGAGAATCGGTGAGCAGTTCTTC.